The 2 T cell receptor beta chains below come from one sample, sequenced in a study of T cells in Graves' hyperthyroidism and ophthalmopathy. RNA transcripts yielded amplified TCR beta CDR3 regions. Carried out on the TCR CDR3, a first-round RT-PCR used the HTBI primer set. TCRdb analysed the multiplex PCR reads with MiXCR anew, one entry per CDR3 protein. Here the sample spans hundreds of thousands of distinct CDR3 sequences, 14% being singletons. What was sequenced was blood. These receptors were collected from a woman aged 40-49 years with Graves' hyperthyroidism.

This clonotype was observed many times. V usage is TRBV29-1 and J usage is TRBJ2-3; D call uncertain. The CDR3 is made up of 11 amino acids. The germline CDR1 and CDR2 sequences are SQVTM and ANQGSEA. Trimming pared 8 bases from V and 2 bases from J, leaving 8 bases between. As DNA, the CDR3 is TGCAGCACCGGATTCACAGATACGCAGTATTTT. Its protein product is CSTGFTDTQYF.

The chain uses TRBV4-1 and TRBJ2-7, with D possibly being TRBD2 (5 bases). Trimming removed 1 base from V and 3 bases from J, with 10 bases in between. Germline assignment: CDR1 MGHRA and CDR2 YSYEKL. The CDR3 extends over 14 amino acids. The CDR3 nucleotides read TGCGCCAGCAGCCAAGTCGGAAGCGGCTACGAGCAGTACTTC. Translation gives CASSQVGSGYEQYF.